Reported below is one T cell receptor (beta chain). The data belong to a study of T cell responses to AZD1222 COVID-19 vaccine. Clones were sequenced by immunoSEQ multiplex PCR, and TCRdb holds only the in-frame ones, with some missing. The sample lists 95,000 to 100,000 clones, less than 85% seen once, with 12% to 15% in the top ten. Germline V gives CDR1 LGHNA, CDR2 YNFKEQ. This CDR3 contains 15 residues. V shed 3 bases and J shed 1 base, with 13 bases lying between them. This chain links TRBV4-2 with TRBJ2-7; possible D gene TRBD1, 5 bases. This specimen was peripheral blood, taken 28 days after the second AZD1222 dose. This sequence originates from an adult who received the AZD1222 COVID-19 vaccine. The CDR3 loop reads CASSHDTGGSYEQYF. CDR3 DNA: TGTGCCAGCAGCCATGACACAGGCGGATCCTACGAGCAGTACTTC.